This T cell receptor beta chain derives from a study of shared clonotypes between healthy human individuals. Unmatched junction bases numbered 6, after V lost 4 bases and J lost 5 bases. The length of the CDR3 is 14 residues. The V gene's germline CDR1 is PRHDT and CDR2 FYEKMQ (reference sequence). Study-level points and caveats: Clonotype sharing among donors, it was expected, would be affected by sequencing depth.

CD4+ cells underwent separation, giving CD45RA+ naive and CD45RA-negative memory subsets. At a deep level, the assay was run. Genomic DNA per cell subset filled all wells of several immunoSEQ plates. Data came from immunoSEQ multiplex PCR; TCRdb stores just in-frame clones and leaves some out. This sample carries some 2,500,000 clones, approximately 94% of them seen once, and the ten largest clones take about 0.39%. Turning to this clone: The antigen is not known.

The specimen sequenced was naive CD4+ T cells from PBMCs. Subset indicated: CD45RA+ positively selected. The receptor's source is a man aged 18-30 years in good health. Some clones in this sample may be carry-over from other donors' samples. V and J are TRBV13 and TRBJ2-3; 7 nucleotides line up with TRBD1. The CDR3 here is CASSSRQGVDTQYF. The CDR3 DNA sequence: TGTGCCAGCAGCTCTCGACAGGGAGTAGATACGCAGTATTTT.